These T cell receptor beta chains were read from a single sample in a study of control samples from healthy donors and cancer patients. TCRdb's copy holds only in-frame clones and misses some; the assay was immunoSEQ multiplex PCR. The table lists roughly 55,000 clones, 95% to 97% of them singletons, with 1.1% in the top ten. The sequenced sample was blood. All receptors come from a woman aged 18-29 years in good health. Both conserved end residues are part of each CDR3. D genes are given only for firm matches. Clone size is stated in some rows and not others, as once, few, many or a class when expanded.

.	TRBJ2-6	TRBV6-2/TRBV6-3	.	TGTGCCAGCAGTTACCGATCAATGACAGATTCTGGGGCCAACGTCCTGACTTTC	CASSYRSMTDSGANVLTF
.	TRBJ1-1	TRBV6-5	.	TGTGCCAGCAGTTATGCAGGGAAGACTGAAGCTTTCTTT	CASSYAGKTEAFF
.	TRBJ2-7	TRBV5-1	TRBD2	TGCGCCAGCAGCTGGGGGGCGGGGGGGCCCGGGGAGCAGTACTTC	CASSWGAGGPGEQYF
.	TRBJ1-6	TRBV7-3	.	TGTGCCAGCAGTCGCCAGGTTTATTCACCCCTCCACTTT	CASSRQVYSPLHF
.	TRBJ1-1	TRBV19	.	TGTGCCAGTCTGGGGGCTGAAGCTTTCTTT	CASLGAEAFF
.	TRBJ1-2	TRBV4-1	.	TGCGCCAGCAGCCAAGGAGACGGTTCTAACTATGGCTACACCTTC	CASSQGDGSNYGYTF
once	TRBJ1-3	TRBV4-2	.	TGTGCCAGCAGCCAAGACCCAGTATCCTCTGGAAACACCATATATTTT	CASSQDPVSSGNTIYF
.	TRBJ1-2	TRBV5-1	.	TGCGCCAGCAGCTTGGAAGAAGGGTTTGGAGATGGCTACACCTTC	CASSLEEGFGDGYTF
.	TRBJ1-4	TRBV4-3	.	TGCGCCAGCAGCCAGTCCCAGTGGTCGGAAAAACTGTTTTTT	CASSQSQWSEKLFF
.	TRBJ2-7	TRBV28	TRBD1	TGTGCCAGCAGTGCTAGACAGGGAAAAGACGAGCAGTACTTC	CASSARQGKDEQYF
.	TRBJ2-5	TRBV5-1	TRBD2	TGCGCCAGCTCCCGGGGGGGCCAAGAGACCCAGTACTTC	CASSRGGQETQYF
.	TRBJ1-4	TRBV4-3	TRBD1	TGCGCCAGCAGCCTTCGTCCGCAGGGGGATGAAAAACTGTTTTTT	CASSLRPQGDEKLFF
once	TRBJ1-2	TRBV6-6	.	TGTGCCAGCAGTTACTCCGACACACTTAACTATGGCTACACCTTC	CASSYSDTLNYGYTF
few	TRBJ2-7	TRBV7-2	TRBD2	TGTGCCAGCAGCCCGGGACTAGCGGGGCCCTCCTACGAGCAGTACTTC	CASSPGLAGPSYEQYF
.	TRBJ1-5	TRBV7-9	.	TGTGCCAGCAGCTCGGACGGAACTAGCAATCAGCCCCAGCATTTT	CASSSDGTSNQPQHF
once	TRBJ2-5	TRBV27	TRBD2	TGTGCCAGCAGTTTATCGTCGGGGGGTCAGGGCAGGTGGGAAGAGACCCAGTACTTC	CASSLSSGGQGRWEETQYF
few	TRBJ1-2	TRBV6-5	.	TGTGCCAGTTCAGGGGCTAACTATGGCTACACCTTC	CASSGANYGYTF
.	TRBJ2-4	TRBV2	TRBD2	TGTGCCAGCAGAGTAGCGGGGGGAGCCAAAAACATTCAGTACTTC	CASRVAGGAKNIQYF
.	TRBJ1-2	TRBV7-2	TRBD1	TGTGCCAGCAGCCCCGACGGGACAGGGAAAATCTATGGCTACACCTTC	CASSPDGTGKIYGYTF
.	TRBJ2-1	TRBV6-5	.	TGTGCCAGCATGTACTATATGAATGAGCAGTTCTTC	CASMYYMNEQFF
few	TRBJ1-1	TRBV10-3	.	TGTGCCATCAGAGAGCCTCAGGCAGTCGGCACTGAAGCTTTCTTT	CAIREPQAVGTEAFF
.	TRBJ2-3	TRBV20-1	.	TGCAGTGCTAGGTTTGACGATACGCAGTATTTT	CSARFDDTQYF
.	TRBJ2-2	TRBV9	.	TGTGCCAGCAGCGTAGTTCAAGTAGCCGGGGAGCTGTTTTTT	CASSVVQVAGELFF
.	TRBJ2-1	TRBV11-2	.	TGTGCCAGCAGCTTAGGGGTAAATGAGCAGTTCTTC	CASSLGVNEQFF
.	TRBJ2-1	TRBV7-3	.	TGTGCCAGCAGAAGAGGACCCTCCTACAATGAGCAGTTCTTC	CASRRGPSYNEQFF
.	TRBJ1-2	TRBV2	TRBD1	TGTGCCAGCAGTGAATGGGGGACAGGGTGGTTTGCGAACTATGGCTACACCTTC	CASSEWGTGWFANYGYTF
.	TRBJ2-1	TRBV7-2	.	TGTGCCAGCAGCTTAGGGGGTTGGAAGGTCAATGAGCAGTTCTTC	CASSLGGWKVNEQFF
.	TRBJ1-1	TRBV9	.	TGTGCCAGCAGCGAAGGATGGTACACTGAAGCTTTCTTT	CASSEGWYTEAFF
.	TRBJ1-5	TRBV12-3/TRBV12-4	.	TGTGCCAGCAGCAAGACAGATTATCAGCCCCAGCATTTT	CASSKTDYQPQHF
.	TRBJ2-2	TRBV21-1	.	TGTGCCAGCAGCAAAGGTGGGACTAGCGGGATTCCTAACACCGGGGAGCTGTTTTTT	CASSKGGTSGIPNTGELFF
.	TRBJ1-2	TRBV29-1	TRBD1	TGCAGCGTTGAAATTAGGAAACAGGGGGCCGGGGCTAACTATGGCTACACCTTC	CSVEIRKQGAGANYGYTF
.	TRBJ2-1	TRBV28	.	TGTGCCAGCAGACCGGACACGGACAATGAGCAGTTCTTC	CASRPDTDNEQFF
.	TRBJ1-1	TRBV7-9	TRBD1	TGTGCCAGCAGCGAAGACAGGGATATGAACACTGAAGCTTTCTTT	CASSEDRDMNTEAFF
.	TRBJ1-1	TRBV19	TRBD1	TGTGCCAGTAGTATAGAACGACAGGGCGACGCTTTCTTT	CASSIERQGDAFF
.	TRBJ2-7	TRBV18	TRBD1	TGTGCCAGCTCACAGACAGGGGAGAACTCCTACGAGCAGTACTTC	CASSQTGENSYEQYF
.	TRBJ1-2	TRBV19	.	TGTGCCAGTAGTATAGCGCGGGGTTCAGACTATGGCTACACCTTC	CASSIARGSDYGYTF
.	TRBJ1-2	TRBV5-4	.	TGTGCCAGCAGCTACTCCAATCGCGTAGGGTATGGCTACACCTTC	CASSYSNRVGYGYTF
.	TRBJ1-1	TRBV7-2	.	TGTGCCAGCAGCTACAAGGGACGGGACACTGAAGCTTTCTTT	CASSYKGRDTEAFF
.	TRBJ2-1	TRBV18	.	TGTGCCAGCTCACCAGTGCCAGCTTACAATGAGCAGTTCTTC	CASSPVPAYNEQFF
.	TRBJ1-1	TRBV6-1	.	TGTGCCAGCAGTGAAGGGGCAGGGGTCCCTAGCACTGAAGCTTTCTTT	CASSEGAGVPSTEAFF
.	TRBJ1-3	TRBV30	.	TGTGCCTGGAGTTACCCCGGGACTGTCTCTGGAAACACCATATATTTT	CAWSYPGTVSGNTIYF
.	TRBJ1-4	TRBV7-9	.	TGTGCCAGCAGCCCCACCGGATCGGCAGGGACTGGAAAACTGTTTTTT	CASSPTGSAGTGKLFF
once	TRBJ2-1	TRBV4-1	TRBD1	TGCGCCAGCAGCCAAGCTCCACGGACAGGGGGAGGGAATGAGCAGTTCTTC	CASSQAPRTGGGNEQFF
.	TRBJ2-1	TRBV30	.	TGTGCCTCAGGGTCAAGCTCCTACAATGAGCAGTTCTTC	CASGSSSYNEQFF
.	TRBJ2-7	TRBV7-9	.	TGTGCCAGCAGCTTAGTCTCTTACGAGCAGTACTTC	CASSLVSYEQYF